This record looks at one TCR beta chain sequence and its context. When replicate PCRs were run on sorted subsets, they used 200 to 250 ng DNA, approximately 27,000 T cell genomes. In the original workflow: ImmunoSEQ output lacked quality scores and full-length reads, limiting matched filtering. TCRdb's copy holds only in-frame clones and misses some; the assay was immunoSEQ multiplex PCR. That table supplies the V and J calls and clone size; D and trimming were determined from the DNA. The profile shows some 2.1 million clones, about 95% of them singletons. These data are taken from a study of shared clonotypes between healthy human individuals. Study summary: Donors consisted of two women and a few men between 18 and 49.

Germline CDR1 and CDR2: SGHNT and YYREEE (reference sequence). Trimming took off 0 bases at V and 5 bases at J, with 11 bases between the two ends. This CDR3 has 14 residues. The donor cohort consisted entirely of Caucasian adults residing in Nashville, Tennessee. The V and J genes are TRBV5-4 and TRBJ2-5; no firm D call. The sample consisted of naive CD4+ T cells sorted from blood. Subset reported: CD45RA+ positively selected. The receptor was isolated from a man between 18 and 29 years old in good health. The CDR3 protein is CASSLEQRPETQYF. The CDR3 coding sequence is TGTGCCAGCAGCTTGGAACAGCGTCCGGAGACCCAGTACTTC. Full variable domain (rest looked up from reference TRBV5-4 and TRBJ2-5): ETGVTQSPTHLIKTRGQQVTLRCSSQSGHNTVSWYQQALGQGPQFIFQYYREEENGRGNFPPRFSGLQFPNYSSELNVNALELDDSALYLCASSLEQRPETQYFGPGTRLLVL.